This T cell receptor beta chain was recovered during a study of T cell responses to AZD1222 COVID-19 vaccine. Study-level findings and limits: Only five to seven AZD1222 recipients were seropositive at baseline.

Sequencing used immunoSEQ multiplex PCR; TCRdb keeps in-frame clones, though not all of them. The table records about 120,000 clones, 88% of them present only once. The CDR3 covers 14 residues. Germline V gene data show CDR1 as GTSNPN and CDR2 as SVGIG (reference sequence). V dropped 2 bases and J dropped 5; count of bases not matched to a gene: 8. To note about this clone: What it recognizes is unknown.

The clonotype was recovered from an adult in good health. The chain has TRBV30 and TRBJ2-5; 7 nucleotides agree with TRBD2. The input for sequencing was peripheral blood, taken on day 0 of AZD1222 vaccination. Here the CDR3 reads CAWSKWGGGETQYF. In DNA form, the CDR3 reads TGTGCCTGGAGTAAATGGGGGGGTGGGGAGACCCAGTACTTC.